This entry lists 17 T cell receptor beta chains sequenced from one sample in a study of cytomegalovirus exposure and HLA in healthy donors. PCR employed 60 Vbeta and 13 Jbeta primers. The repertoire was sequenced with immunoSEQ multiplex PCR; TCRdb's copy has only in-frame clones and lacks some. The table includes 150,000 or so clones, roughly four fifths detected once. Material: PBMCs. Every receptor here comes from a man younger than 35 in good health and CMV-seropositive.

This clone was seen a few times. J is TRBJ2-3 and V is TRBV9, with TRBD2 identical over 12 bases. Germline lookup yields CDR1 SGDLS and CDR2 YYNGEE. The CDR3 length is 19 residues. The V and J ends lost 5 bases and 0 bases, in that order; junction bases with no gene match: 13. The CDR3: CASSRPTSGRVESTDTQYF. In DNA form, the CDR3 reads TGTGCCAGCAGTCGGCCGACTAGCGGGAGAGTAGAGAGCACAGATACGCAGTATTTT.

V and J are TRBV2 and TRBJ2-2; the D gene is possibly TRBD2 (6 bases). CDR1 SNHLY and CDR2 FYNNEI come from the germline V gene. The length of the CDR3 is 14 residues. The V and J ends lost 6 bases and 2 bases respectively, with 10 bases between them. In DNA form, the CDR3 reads TGTGCCAGCAGCGGGGACTTCAACACCGGGGAGCTGTTTTTT. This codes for CASSGDFNTGELFF. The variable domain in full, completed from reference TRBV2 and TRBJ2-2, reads EPEVTQTPSHQVTQMGQEVILRCVPISNHLYFYWYRQILGQKVEFLVSFYNNEISEKSEIFDDQFSVERPDGSNFTLKIRSTKLEDSAMYFCASSGDFNTGELFFGEGSRLTVL.

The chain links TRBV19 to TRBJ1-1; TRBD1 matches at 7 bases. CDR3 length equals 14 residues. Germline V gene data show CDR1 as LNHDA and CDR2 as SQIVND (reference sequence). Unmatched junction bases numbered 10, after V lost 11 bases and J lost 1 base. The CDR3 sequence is CASLSDRRNTEAFF. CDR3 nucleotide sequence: TGTGCCTCGTTGTCGGACAGGAGGAACACTGAAGCTTTCTTT.

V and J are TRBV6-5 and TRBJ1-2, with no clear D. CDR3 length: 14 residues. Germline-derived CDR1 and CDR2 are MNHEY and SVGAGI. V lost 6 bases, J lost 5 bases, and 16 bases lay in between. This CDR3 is CASRPTGSGYGYTF. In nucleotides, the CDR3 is TGTGCCAGCAGACCGACCGGGTCGGGATATGGCTACACCTTC.

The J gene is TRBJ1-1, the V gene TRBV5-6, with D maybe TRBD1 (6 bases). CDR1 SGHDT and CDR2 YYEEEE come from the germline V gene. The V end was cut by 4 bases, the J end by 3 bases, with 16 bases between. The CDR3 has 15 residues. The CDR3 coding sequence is TGTGCCAGCAGCCCTGAAACAGGGTCGGACACTGAAGCTTTCTTT. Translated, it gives CASSPETGSDTEAFF.

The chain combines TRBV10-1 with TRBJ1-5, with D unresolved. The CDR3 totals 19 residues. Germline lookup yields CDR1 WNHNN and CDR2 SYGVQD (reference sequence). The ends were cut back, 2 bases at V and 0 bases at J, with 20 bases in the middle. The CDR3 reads CASSEKGEPFPYSNQPQHF. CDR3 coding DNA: TGCGCCAGCAGTGAGAAGGGAGAGCCCTTTCCTTATAGCAATCAGCCCCAGCATTTT.

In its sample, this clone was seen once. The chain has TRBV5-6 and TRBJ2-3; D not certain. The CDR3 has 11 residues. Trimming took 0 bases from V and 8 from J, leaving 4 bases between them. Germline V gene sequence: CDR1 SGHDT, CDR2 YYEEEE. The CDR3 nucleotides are TGTGCCAGCAGCTTGGCCGGTACGCAGTATTTT. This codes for CASSLAGTQYF.

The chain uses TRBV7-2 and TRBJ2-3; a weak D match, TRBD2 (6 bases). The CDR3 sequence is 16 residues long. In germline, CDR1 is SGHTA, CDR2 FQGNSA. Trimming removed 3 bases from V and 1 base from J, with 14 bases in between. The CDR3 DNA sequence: TGTGCCAGCAGCTTGGCCGGGAGTTACGGCACAGATACGCAGTATTTT. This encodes CASSLAGSYGTDTQYF.

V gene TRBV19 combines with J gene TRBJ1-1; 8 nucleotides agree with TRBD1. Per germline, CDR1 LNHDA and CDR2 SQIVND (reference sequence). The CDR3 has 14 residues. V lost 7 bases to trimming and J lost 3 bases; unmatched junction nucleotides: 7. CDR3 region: CASNGRGRDTEAFF. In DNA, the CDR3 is TGTGCCAGTAACGGCAGGGGGCGGGACACTGAAGCTTTCTTT. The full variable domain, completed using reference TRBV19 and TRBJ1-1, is DGGITQSPKYLFRKEGQNVTLSCEQNLNHDAMYWYRQDPGQGLRLIYYSQIVNDFQKGDIAEGYSVSREKKESFPLTVTSAQKNPTAFYLCASNGRGRDTEAFFGQGTRLTVV.

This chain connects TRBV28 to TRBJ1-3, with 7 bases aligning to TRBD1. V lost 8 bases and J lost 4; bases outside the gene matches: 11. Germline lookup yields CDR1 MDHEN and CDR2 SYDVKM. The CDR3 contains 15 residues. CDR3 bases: TGTGCCAGCTCCGGTCCCTGGACAGGAGGAAACACCATATATTTT. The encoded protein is CASSGPWTGGNTIYF.

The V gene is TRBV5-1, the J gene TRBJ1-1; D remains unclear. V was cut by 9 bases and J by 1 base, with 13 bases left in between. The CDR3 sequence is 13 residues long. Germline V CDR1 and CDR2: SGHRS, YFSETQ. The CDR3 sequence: CATRFSENTEAFF. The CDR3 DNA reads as TGCGCCACTAGGTTCTCCGAGAACACTGAAGCTTTCTTT.

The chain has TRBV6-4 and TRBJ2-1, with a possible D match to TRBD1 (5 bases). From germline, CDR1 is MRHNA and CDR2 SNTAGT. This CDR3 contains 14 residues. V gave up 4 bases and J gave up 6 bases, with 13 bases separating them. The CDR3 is CASSVKGLANEQFF. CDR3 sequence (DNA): TGTGCCAGCAGTGTGAAGGGGCTCGCCAATGAGCAGTTCTTC.

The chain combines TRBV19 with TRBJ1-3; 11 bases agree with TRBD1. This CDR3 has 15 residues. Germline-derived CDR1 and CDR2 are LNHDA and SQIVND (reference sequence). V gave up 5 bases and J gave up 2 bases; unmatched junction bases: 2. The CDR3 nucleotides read TGTGCCAGTAGTCGGGACAGGGGGACTGGAAACACCATATATTTT. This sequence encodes CASSRDRGTGNTIYF.

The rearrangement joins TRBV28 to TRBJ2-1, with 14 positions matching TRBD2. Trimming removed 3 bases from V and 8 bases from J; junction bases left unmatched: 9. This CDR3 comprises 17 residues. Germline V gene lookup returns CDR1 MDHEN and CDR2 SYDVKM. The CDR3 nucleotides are TGTGCCAGCAGTTTGGCCGGGACTAGCGGGAGTGGCGATGAGCAGTTCTTC. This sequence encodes CASSLAGTSGSGDEQFF.

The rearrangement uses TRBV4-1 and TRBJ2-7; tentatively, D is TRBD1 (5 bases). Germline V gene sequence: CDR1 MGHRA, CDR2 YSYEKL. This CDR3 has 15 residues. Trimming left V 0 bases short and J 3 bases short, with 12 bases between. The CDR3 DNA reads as TGCGCCAGCAGCCAAGACAGGGTCTCGAGCTACGAGCAGTACTTC. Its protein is CASSQDRVSSYEQYF.

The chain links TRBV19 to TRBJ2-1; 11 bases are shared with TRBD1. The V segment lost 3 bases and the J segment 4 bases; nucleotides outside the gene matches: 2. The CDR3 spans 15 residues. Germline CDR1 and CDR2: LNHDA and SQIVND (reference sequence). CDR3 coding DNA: TGTGCCAGTAGTATCCGGGACAGGGGGTACAATGAGCAGTTCTTC. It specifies CASSIRDRGYNEQFF.

This CDR3 is CASSEGTVSNQPQHF. The CDR3 DNA sequence: TGCGCCAGCAGCGAGGGGACAGTCTCAAATCAGCCCCAGCATTTT. The chain joins TRBV5-1 to TRBJ1-5; TRBD1 aligns across 7 bases. The CDR3 sequence is 15 residues long. Germline CDR1 reads SGHRS; CDR2 reads YFSETQ. V was pared by 4 bases and J by 4 bases, with 8 bases of the junction left unmatched.